Each of the 25 T cell receptor beta chains below was sequenced from the same sample in a study of tumor-infiltrating lymphocytes in primary liver carcinoma. Germline DNA was also extracted, and blood RNA was taken from unsorted whole blood. Starting material of 500 to 600 ng total RNA yielded TCR beta cDNA via a constant-region primer. Three rounds of nested multiplex PCR with slightly modified ARM-PCR produced TCR beta libraries. Amplification in the first two PCR rounds was performed using TRBV1-TRBV30 forward primers and a C-beta reverse primer for 10 cycles each. TCRdb fed the multiplex PCR reads into MiXCR, producing one record per CDR3 protein. The profile covers fewer than 400,000 distinct CDR3 sequences, with more than 55% appearing a single time and around 9.5% taken by the ten largest. The specimen was peripheral blood. Source of these receptors: a man aged 35-49 years with primary liver carcinoma and hepatitis B virus infection.

Comments on this clonotype: A read error is possible here, since a much larger clone lies one base away. The genes are TRBV6-2 or TRBV6-3 and TRBJ1-5, with D unresolved. Germline CDR1 and CDR2: MNHEY and SVGEGT. CDR3 length equals 16 residues. Trimming shortened V by 0 bases and J by 0 bases, and 9 bases separated the two germline ends. The CDR3 nucleotides read TGTGCCAGCAGTTACTCAGCAGTGGGTAGCAATCAGCCCCAGCATTTT. This codes for CASSYSAVGSNQPQHF.

The chain employs TRBV7-8 and TRBJ1-5, with a weak D call TRBD1 (5 bases). Germline CDR1 is SGHVS and CDR2 is FQNEAQ. CDR3 length equals 16 residues. The ends were cut back, 6 bases at V and 4 bases at J, with 19 bases in the middle. CDR3 sequence: CASSPLRGGGNQPQHF. The CDR3 DNA follows: TGTGCCAGCAGTCCCCTACGGGGGGGAGGAAATCAGCCCCAGCATTTT.

Comments on this clonotype: Possible read error: a much larger clone is one base away. CDR3 region: CASSLDGRQEAQYF. CDR3 DNA sequence: TGTGCCAGCAGCCTGGACGGCCGCCAAGAGGCCCAGTACTTC. The V and J genes are TRBV6-2 or TRBV6-3 and TRBJ2-5; D call uncertain. Germline CDR1 and CDR2: MNHEY and SVGEGT. The CDR3 totals 14 residues.

The rearrangement links TRBV5-1 to TRBJ1-2; the D is unclear. Germline V gives CDR1 SGHRS, CDR2 YFSETQ. The CDR3 length is 15 residues. V lost 0 bases, J lost 0 bases, and 9 bases lay in between. The DNA for the CDR3 is TGCGCCAGCAGCTTGGAGGGCAGTTCTAACTATGGCTACACCTTC. It specifies CASSLEGSSNYGYTF. Full variable domain (outside the CDR3, taken from reference TRBV5-1 and TRBJ1-2): KAGVTQTPRYLIKTRGQQVTLSCSPISGHRSVSWYQQTPGQGLQFLFEYFSETQRNKGNFPGRFSGRQFSNSRSEMNVSTLELGDSALYLCASSLEGSSNYGYTFGSGTRLTVV.

This clonotype was seen more than once but under ten times. The CDR3 nucleotides read TGTGCCTGGAGTGTAGGCCCGGGGGCTGGGGCCAACGTCCTGACTTTC. Its translation is CAWSVGPGAGANVLTF. The chain recombines TRBV30 with TRBJ2-6; a possible D gene is TRBD2 (6 bases). CDR3 length: 16 residues. CDR1 is GTSNPN and CDR2 is SVGIG in the germline V gene (reference sequence). The V gene lost 0 bases and the J gene lost 2 bases, with 11 bases spanning the gap.

This clonotype was counted at least ten times. The chain joins TRBV29-1 to TRBJ2-3; D ambiguous. The CDR3 has 12 amino acids. From germline, CDR1 is SQVTM and CDR2 ANQGSEA. The V end was cut by 7 bases, the J end by 1 base, with 9 bases between. CDR3 in DNA: TGCAGCGGGGGTTGGGGCACAGATACGCAGTATTTT. Translation: CSGGWGTDTQYF.

This chain connects TRBV5-4 to TRBJ2-5; 7 bases are a match to TRBD1. The V gene's germline CDR1 is SGHNT and CDR2 YYREEE (reference sequence). CDR3 length: 15 residues. J gave up 2 bases and V 5 bases, and 9 bases lay outside the gene matches. Here the CDR3 DNA reads TGTGCCAGCAGTTACGGGACAGAGGGGCAAGAGACCCAGTACTTC. It translates to CASSYGTEGQETQYF.

This chain links TRBV14 with TRBJ2-7; D is possibly TRBD2 (5 bases). The germline V gene encodes CDR1 SGHDN and CDR2 FVKESK. Trimming removed 4 bases from V and 5 bases from J, with 18 bases in between. The CDR3 totals 15 residues. In DNA form, the CDR3 reads TGTGCCAGCAGCCGATCGTCCGGGATAGTGAACGAGCAGTACTTC. Its translation: CASSRSSGIVNEQYF. Full variable domain (rest looked up from reference TRBV14 and TRBJ2-7): EAGVTQFPSHSVIEKGQTVTLRCDPISGHDNLYWYRRVMGKEIKFLLHFVKESKQDESGMPNNRFLAERTGGTYSTLKVQPAELEDSGVYFCASSRSSGIVNEQYFGPGTRLTVT.

In the case of this clonotype: A much larger clonotype is one base distant, so this may be a read error. This chain connects TRBV10-3 to TRBJ2-7; D might be TRBD1 or TRBD2, each matching 6 bases. The CDR3 consists of 14 residues. CDR1 is ENHRY, CDR2 SYGVKD, per germline. V shed 11 bases and J shed 11 bases, with 28 bases lying between them. The DNA for the CDR3 is TGTGCCTCTGAGGGGGGTATCGGTCTCGGGGAGGAGTACTTC. Its protein product is CASEGGIGLGEEYF.

This clonotype was observed many times. The chain couples TRBV4-2 to TRBJ1-1; D might be TRBD1 (5 bases). Trimming shortened V by 0 bases and J by 6 bases, and 11 bases separated the two germline ends. Germline CDR1 LGHNA, CDR2 YNFKEQ. CDR3 length: 14 amino acids. This chain's CDR3 is CASSQEVQGPEAFF. CDR3 coding DNA: TGTGCCAGCAGCCAAGAGGTCCAGGGACCTGAAGCTTTCTTT.

The table lists this clonotype with a few counts. The junction departs from germline at one end; a sequencing error may be responsible. The V call is TRBV7-9, the J call TRBJ2-3; no reliable D call. Germline V CDR1 and CDR2: SEHNR, FQNEAQ (reference sequence). This CDR3 has 14 residues. Written as DNA, the CDR3 is TGTGCCAGTAGCTTCGGTTGGGATACAGATACGCAGTATTTT. Translated: CASSFGWDTDTQYF. The full variable domain, in which reference TRBV7-9 and TRBJ2-3 provide the parts outside the CDR3, is DTGVSQNPRHKITKRGQNVTFRCDPISEHNRLYWYRQTLGQGPEFLTYFQNEAQLEKSRLLSDRFSAERPKGSFSTLEIQRTEQGDSAMYLCASSFGWDTDTQYFGPGTRLTVL.

Remarks on this clonotype: This may be a read error: a much more frequent sequence differs by one nucleotide. The rearrangement uses TRBV6-5 and TRBJ1-3; D not resolved. The V end lost 6 bases, the J end lost 5 bases, and 8 bases lay between the germline ends. The CDR3 runs 12 residues. Germline loops: CDR1 MNHEY, CDR2 SVGAGI. In DNA form, the CDR3 reads TGTGCCAGCAGGGATACGCGAAACACCATATATTTT. This sequence encodes CASRDTRNTIYF.

The CDR3, as DNA: TGTGCCAGCAGTCGGACTAGCGGGAGGGTCCCCACTTATTACGAGCAGTACTTC. Its protein is CASSRTSGRVPTYYEQYF. The chain combines TRBV5-4 with TRBJ2-7, with TRBD2 identical over 15 bases. J lost 4 bases, V lost 5 bases, and 13 bases had no gene match. The CDR3 length is 18 residues. The germline V gene encodes CDR1 SGHNT and CDR2 YYREEE (reference sequence). Combining the CDR3 with reference TRBV5-4 and TRBJ2-7 gives the whole variable domain ETGVTQSPTHLIKTRGQQVTLRCSSQSGHNTVSWYQQALGQGPQFIFQYYREEENGRGNFPPRFSGLQFPNYSSELNVNALELDDSALYLCASSRTSGRVPTYYEQYFGPGTRLTVT.

The V call is TRBV6-5, the J call TRBJ2-1; 7 positions match TRBD2. Germline assignment: CDR1 MNHEY and CDR2 SVGAGI. The CDR3 consists of 13 residues. The V gene end was trimmed by 11 bases and the J gene end by 4 bases; junction bases not matched to a gene: 8. The CDR3 protein is CACTASGYNEQFF. The DNA for the CDR3 is TGTGCCTGCACTGCTAGCGGATACAATGAGCAGTTCTTC.

This chain links TRBV30 with TRBJ1-4; D is undetermined. The germline gives CDR1 GTSNPN, CDR2 SVGIG (reference sequence). CDR3 length: 13 residues. Trimming cost V 1 base and J 6 bases, with 9 bases left between them. The CDR3 reads CAWSGGADEKLFF. CDR3 DNA: TGTGCCTGGAGTGGGGGAGCGGATGAAAAACTGTTTTTT.

In the case of this clonotype: The junction and the germline gene differ at one end; a read error may be behind it. The CDR3 loop reads CTSRQTGELFF. The DNA of the CDR3 is TGTACCAGCAGACAGACCGGGGAGCTGTTTTTC. The chain recombines TRBV11-2 with TRBJ2-2; D possibly matches TRBD1 or TRBD2 (5 bases each). The CDR3 extends over 11 amino acids. Germline assignment: CDR1 SGHAT and CDR2 FQNNGV.

V usage is TRBV4-2 and J usage is TRBJ2-3, with unresolved D. V lost 4 bases, J lost 7 bases, and 18 bases lay in between. CDR3 length: 15 residues. CDR1 and CDR2 from the germline V gene are LGHNA and YNFKEQ. In nucleotides, the CDR3 is TGTGCCAGCAGCCCTAAGGCGAGACACGCATATACGCAGTATTTT. Protein: CASSPKARHAYTQYF.

V and J are TRBV28 and TRBJ2-7; 7 bases line up with TRBD1. The CDR3 is 16 residues long. Germline CDR1 MDHEN, CDR2 SYDVKM. The ends lost 2 bases at V and 2 bases at J; junction bases unmatched: 9. The CDR3 spells CASSLEGAFGAYEQYF. CDR3 bases: TGTGCCAGCAGTTTAGAGGGGGCTTTTGGGGCCTACGAGCAGTACTTC.

This clonotype was recorded at least ten times. This chain joins TRBV10-3 and TRBJ2-3; D not resolved. The length of the CDR3 is 12 residues. Per germline, CDR1 ENHRY and CDR2 SYGVKD. Trimming left V 6 bases short and J 0 bases short, with 4 bases between. CDR3 in DNA: TGTGCCATCAGCTCTAGCACAGATACGCAGTATTTT. Translation: CAISSSTDTQYF.

As for this clonotype: The CDR3 end shows no conserved phenylalanine or tryptophan, and so a read error is likely. The genes are TRBV29-1 and TRBJ1-1; perhaps TRBD1 as D (6 bases). Trimming took off 6 bases at V and 4 bases at J, with 15 bases between the two ends. The CDR3 spans 13 residues. The germline V gene has CDR1 SQVTM and CDR2 ANQGSEA. This chain's CDR3 is CSVAGDLGTEAFL. CDR3 sequence (DNA): TGCAGCGTGGCAGGGGACTTGGGCACTGAAGCTTTCCTT.

Of note for this clonotype: Just one base apart from a much larger clone, this may be a read error. The chain combines TRBV29-1 with TRBJ1-4; perhaps TRBD1 as D (6 bases). Germline CDR1 is SQVTM and CDR2 is ANQGSEA. The CDR3 has 14 residues. CDR3 region: CSAEPLGGRGKLFF. CDR3 nucleotides: TGCAGCGCTGAACCCTTGGGGGGCCGAGGAAAACTGTTTTTT.

The chain recombines TRBV12-3 or TRBV12-4 with TRBJ2-1; TRBD2 matches 7 bases. This CDR3 region has 14 residues. With V trimmed by 3 bases and J by 9 bases, 8 bases remained unmatched. CDR3 coding DNA: TGTGCCAGCAGTTTGGCGGGAGTCCCTGGTGAGCAGTTCTTC. The encoded protein is CASSLAGVPGEQFF.

The chain has TRBV5-1 and TRBJ2-7; D remains unclear. The germline V gene encodes CDR1 SGHRS and CDR2 YFSETQ. The CDR3 spans 15 residues. CDR3 DNA: TGCACCGGCAGCGTTGGACCCGCGACGACGTACGAGCAGTACTTC. Its translation: CTGSVGPATTYEQYF.

About this clonotype itself: With a much larger clone just one base away, this may be a read error. The CDR3 here is CSVQYGEQFF. DNA of the CDR3: TGCAGCGTCCAGTACGGTGAGCAGTTCTTC. The V call is TRBV29-1, the J call TRBJ2-1; D remains unclear. Trimming stripped 6 bases from V and 9 bases from J, with 9 bases between. The CDR3 sequence is 10 residues long. The V gene's germline CDR1 is SQVTM and CDR2 ANQGSEA.

This clonotype was detected ten times or more. The V gene is TRBV12-3 or TRBV12-4, the J gene TRBJ2-1; 10 bases are a match to TRBD1. J lost 8 bases, V lost 3 bases, and 7 bases had no gene match. The CDR3 is made up of 15 amino acids. CDR3 in DNA: TGTGCCAGCAGTTTGAGGACAGGGGGTTTGGATGAGCAGTTCTTC. Its protein product is CASSLRTGGLDEQFF.